Below, one TCR beta chain is given with its context. The antigen remains undetermined. This may arise from a read error, as a much more abundant clone is one base away. This sample also contains other DNA sequences that code for the same CDR3. These data come from a study of shared clonotypes between healthy human individuals. Study-wide background: Donors had three CD4 naive, three CD4 memory, two CD8 naive and one CD8 memory plate apiece.

Clones were read by immunoSEQ multiplex PCR, and TCRdb kept only the in-frame ones, dropping some. The sample consists of around 1,000,000 clones, 77% of them appearing once. V lost 0 bases to trimming and J lost 1 base, with 1 base between them. CDR3 length equals 14 residues. CDR1 is MNHEY, CDR2 SVGAGI, per germline. Study observations and caveats: Sequencing depth was expected to influence donor clonotype sharing.

J is TRBJ2-6 and V is TRBV6-5; D is undetermined. The receptor's source is a man younger than 30 in good health. Some clones in this sample may be carry-over from other donors' samples. Sequencing input: memory CD4+ T cells from PBMCs. As for subset: CD45RA-negative fraction. The CDR3 protein is CASSYSSGANVLTF. CDR3 sequence (DNA): TGTGCCAGCAGTTACTCGTCTGGGGCCAACGTCCTGACTTTC.